Listed below are T cell receptor beta chains from one sample, sequenced in a study of T cells after yellow fever vaccination. TCRdb re-analysed the 5' RACE reads in MiXCR, keeping a single row per CDR3 protein. The table includes a few hundred thousand distinct CDR3 sequences, about 3% detected once. The source material was CD4+ T cells sorted from PBMCs, sampled 10 days after the yellow fever booster vaccination. All receptors derive from a man aged 18 to 29 who received the YFV17D yellow fever vaccine. Each CDR3 is given with its conserved first and last residue. The D gene is left open where the match is weak. Size values are once, few and many counts, or a class for expanded clones, and some rows have none.

d_call	v_call	j_call	clone_size	cdr3_nt	cdr3_aa
.	TRBV10-3	TRBJ1-1	.	TGTGCCATCAGTGATATCGAAAACACTGAAGCTTTCTTT	CAISDIENTEAFF
.	TRBV10-3	TRBJ2-1	many	TGTGCCATCAAAGAGAACAATGAGCAGTTCTTC	CAIKENNEQFF
.	TRBV28	TRBJ2-1	many	TGTGCCAGCAGTTCAACAGGTTTTGAGCAGTTCTTC	CASSSTGFEQFF
.	TRBV12-3/TRBV12-4	TRBJ2-7	many	TGTGCCAGCAGTTTACGACAGCCGCCTGACGAGCAGTACTTC	CASSLRQPPDEQYF
TRBD1	TRBV28	TRBJ2-7	many	TGTGCCAGCAGTCAGGCACAAGGACAGGGCTTCTACGAGCAGTACTTC	CASSQAQGQGFYEQYF
.	TRBV29-1	TRBJ1-4	many	TGCAGCGTTGATGTGGGGGGGCTTAGGGAAAAACTGTTTTTT	CSVDVGGLREKLFF
.	TRBV5-1	TRBJ1-2	few	TGCGCCAGCAGCTTGACAGCAGGCAACTATGGCTACACCTTC	CASSLTAGNYGYTF
TRBD2	TRBV7-2	TRBJ2-4	few	TGTGCCAGCAGCTCCCCGGGGGGATGGGACATTCAGTACTTC	CASSSPGGWDIQYF
TRBD1	TRBV10-3	TRBJ1-6	many	TGTGCCATCAGGGAGGACAGGATAAATTCACCCCTCCACTTT	CAIREDRINSPLHF
TRBD1	TRBV3-1	TRBJ1-1	few	TGTGCCAGCAGTTGGACAGGCCACAACACTGAAGCTTTCTTT	CASSWTGHNTEAFF
.	TRBV4-3	TRBJ2-2	few	TGCGCCAGCAGCCAAGGAACTTCCGGGGACTTCACCGGGGAGCTGTTTTTT	CASSQGTSGDFTGELFF
.	TRBV7-2	TRBJ1-1	many	TGTGCCAGCAGCCTTACCGGGACTGCGAACACTGAAGCTTTCTTT	CASSLTGTANTEAFF
TRBD1	TRBV7-2	TRBJ1-2	many	TGTGCCAGCAGCCAGAGACAGGGACCGAGTGGCTACACCTTC	CASSQRQGPSGYTF
.	TRBV7-9	TRBJ2-3	few	TGTGCCAGCAGCTCCCCCTCCCGGGCCCTCGTCACAGATACGCAGTATTTT	CASSSPSRALVTDTQYF
TRBD1	TRBV28	TRBJ1-4	many	TGTGCCACACAGGGGGCGAATGAAAAACTGTTTTTT	CATQGANEKLFF
TRBD1	TRBV4-3	TRBJ1-3	many	TGCGCCAGCAGCCAATGGGCAGGACAGGGGGCTGTGAACACCATATATTTT	CASSQWAGQGAVNTIYF
TRBD2	TRBV20-1	TRBJ2-3	many	TGCAGTGCTCCCAGTCCCGGGACTAACACAGATACGCAGTATTTT	CSAPSPGTNTDTQYF
.	TRBV12-3/TRBV12-4	TRBJ1-5	many	TGTGCCAGCAGGGTTGAAGGACCTTATAGCAATCAGCCCCAGCATTTT	CASRVEGPYSNQPQHF
TRBD1	TRBV18	TRBJ2-7	few	TGTGCCAGCTCCAACGGGGGACAGGGGACCTACGAGCAGTACTTC	CASSNGGQGTYEQYF
.	TRBV11-2	TRBJ2-5	many	TGTGCTAGCAGCACCGGACAGCAAGAGACCCAGTACTTC	CASSTGQQETQYF
.	TRBV27	TRBJ1-2	many	TGTGCCAGCAGTTTGGCAGCTGGGGACTATGGCTACACCTTC	CASSLAAGDYGYTF
TRBD1	TRBV7-2	TRBJ2-3	many	TGTGCCAGCAGCTTAGATGGGGACAGGGGTATAAGGGCAGATACGCAGTATTTT	CASSLDGDRGIRADTQYF
TRBD1	TRBV5-4	TRBJ1-2	few	TGTGCCAGCAGCCCGGGACAGGGAAACCTCTATGGCTACACCTTC	CASSPGQGNLYGYTF
.	TRBV6-5	TRBJ1-1	few	TGTGCCTCAACCCCCCCAGGGGTTTGGACTGAAGCTTTCTTT	CASTPPGVWTEAFF
.	TRBV6-6	TRBJ1-2	.	TGTGCCAGCAGTTACTCACAGGGTCACTATGGCTACACCTTC	CASSYSQGHYGYTF
.	TRBV18	TRBJ1-1	few	TGTGCCAGCTCACAGGGGGAGGACACTGAAGCTTTCTTT	CASSQGEDTEAFF
TRBD2	TRBV20-1	TRBJ2-3	many	TGCAGTGCTTCCCGGGGGGAATTAACAGATACGCAGTATTTT	CSASRGELTDTQYF
.	TRBV5-1	TRBJ2-2	many	TGCGCCAGCAGCTACGGACAGAGGAACACCGGGGAGCTGTTTTTT	CASSYGQRNTGELFF
TRBD1	TRBV18	TRBJ2-3	few	TGTGCCAGCTCACCTAACTCGGGACAGGGCGGTCGAACGGGCACAGATACGCAGTATTTT	CASSPNSGQGGRTGTDTQYF
.	TRBV6-5	TRBJ1-2	many	TGTGCCAGCAGGGATGGAGGGGGTGGAGGCTATGGCTACACCTTC	CASRDGGGGGYGYTF
TRBD2	TRBV7-9	TRBJ2-1	many	TGTGCCAGCAGCCCAGGGGGACTAGCGGGGAGGAATGAGCAGTTCTTC	CASSPGGLAGRNEQFF
TRBD1	TRBV30	TRBJ1-5	few	TGTGCCTGGAGCGGGACAGAAAAACAGCCCCAGCATTTT	CAWSGTEKQPQHF
.	TRBV20-1	TRBJ1-6	many	TGCAGTGCTAGGGGGGGGTATTCACCCCTCCACTTT	CSARGGYSPLHF
.	TRBV5-1	TRBJ1-3	few	TGCGCCAGCAGCTCAGGAGAGATGGGAAACACCATATATTTT	CASSSGEMGNTIYF
.	TRBV10-3	TRBJ2-1	.	TGTGCCATCAGTGAGGTCCGGACAGCTTCCTACAATGAGCAGTTCTTC	CAISEVRTASYNEQFF
.	TRBV20-1	TRBJ2-4	many	TGCAGTGCTAGAGATGGTGGTTTTGGCGGTTACAAAAACATTCAGTACTTC	CSARDGGFGGYKNIQYF
TRBD1	TRBV29-1	TRBJ2-1	few	TGCAGCGTCCGACAGGGTTTAGATGAGCAGTTCTTC	CSVRQGLDEQFF
.	TRBV7-8	TRBJ1-2	many	TGTGCCAGCAGCTTAGAAACTTACTATGGCTACACCTTC	CASSLETYYGYTF
TRBD1	TRBV6-6	TRBJ1-6	.	TGTGCCAGCAGCCCCGGACCGGGACAGGGGGCACGTCATTCACCCCTCCACTTT	CASSPGPGQGARHSPLHF
.	TRBV27	TRBJ2-3	.	TGTGCCAGCAGGATATTTAGCACAGATACGCAGTATTTT	CASRIFSTDTQYF
.	TRBV28	TRBJ2-3	.	TGTGCCAGCAGATTACCCCAGGGTGGCACAGATACGCAGTATTTT	CASRLPQGGTDTQYF
.	TRBV5-6	TRBJ1-5	many	TGTGCCAGCAGCTTATCGGGCGAAGGTGGCAATCAGCCCCAGCATTTT	CASSLSGEGGNQPQHF
TRBD2	TRBV7-2	TRBJ2-1	many	TGTGCCAGCATGACTAGCGGGGGGGTTGGTGAGCAGTTCTTC	CASMTSGGVGEQFF
TRBD1	TRBV12-3/TRBV12-4	TRBJ1-2	few	TGTGCCAGCAGTTTAGCGGACAGGGTAGGCTATGGCTACACCTTC	CASSLADRVGYGYTF
TRBD1	TRBV20-1	TRBJ1-1	few	TGCAGTGTTCGTGGACAGGCGAGGTCAGCTTTCTTT	CSVRGQARSAFF
.	TRBV6-1	TRBJ1-1	many	TGTGCCAGCAGTGATGTTATTAGGAACACTGAAGCTTTCTTT	CASSDVIRNTEAFF
TRBD2	TRBV6-5	TRBJ2-5	.	TGTGCCAGCAGTCCAGCGGGGGACCCGTACCAAGAGACCCAGTACTTC	CASSPAGDPYQETQYF
.	TRBV7-9	TRBJ2-3	few	TGTGCCAGCAGCTTAGGCGGTCTACCAGATACGCAGTATTTT	CASSLGGLPDTQYF
.	TRBV6-5	TRBJ1-5	.	TGTGCCAGCAGTAAACAGGGAGGCAATCAGCCCCAGCATTTT	CASSKQGGNQPQHF
.	TRBV12-3/TRBV12-4	TRBJ2-7	many	TGTGCCAGCAGTTTCGGGGGATACGAGCAGTACTTC	CASSFGGYEQYF
.	TRBV12-3/TRBV12-4	TRBJ2-2	few	TGTGCCAGCAGGAGACGCCGGGGCCTGAACACCGGGGAGCTGTTTTTT	CASRRRRGLNTGELFF
TRBD1	TRBV5-5	TRBJ1-2	.	TGTGCCAGCAGCCGGACAGGGTTTAGCGGCTATGGCTACACCTTC	CASSRTGFSGYGYTF
.	TRBV24-1	TRBJ2-2	many	TGTGCCGCTGGGCGGACAGACACCGGGGAGCTGTTTTTT	CAAGRTDTGELFF
.	TRBV6-5	TRBJ1-5	.	TGTGCCAGCAGTTATAGGGTCCGACAGCCCCAGCATTTT	CASSYRVRQPQHF
.	TRBV5-1	TRBJ2-3	many	TGCGCCAGCAGCGGGAGCGGTGAAGATACGCAGTATTTT	CASSGSGEDTQYF